What follows describes a single TCR beta chain. This entry belongs to a study of blood T cell repertoires in COVID-19. Overall study context: T cells, B-cell-depleted T cells, or PBMCs supplied cDNA or gDNA.

Germline V gives CDR1 SEHNR, CDR2 FQNEAQ (reference sequence). The CDR3 has 14 residues. The ends were cut back, 5 bases at V and 1 base at J, with 11 bases in the middle. Sequencing was performed with immunoSEQ multiplex PCR; in TCRdb, only in-frame clones are kept and a portion is missing. The sample holds 200,000 to 250,000 clones, around 86% seen once. The sample taken for sequencing was peripheral blood. The J gene is TRBJ1-1, the V gene TRBV7-9, with D unclear. The TCR comes from a man aged 30 to 39 who had recovered from COVID-19. CDR3 protein: CASSPVARNTEAFF. The DNA for the CDR3 is TGTGCCAGCAGCCCAGTAGCGCGGAACACTGAAGCTTTCTTT.